This T cell receptor beta chain came from a study of blood T cell repertoires in COVID-19. Whole-study context: T cells, B-cell-depleted T cells, or PBMCs supplied cDNA or gDNA.

CDR3 length: 16 residues. Germline-derived CDR1 and CDR2 are SEHNR and FQNEAQ (reference sequence). The ends lost 5 bases at V and 0 bases at J; junction bases unmatched: 5. Authors' processing steps: The authors estimated nucleated cell counts from reference gene primer amplification. Some clones are missing from TCRdb's copy, which holds only in-frame ones; the method was immunoSEQ multiplex PCR. V, J and clone size reflect that table, while D and trimming were determined from the DNA. The data contain under 350,000 clones, 89% of them singletons. What was sequenced was peripheral blood. The TCR was taken from a man over 45 with acute or convalescent COVID-19. The rearrangement links TRBV7-9 to TRBJ1-5; TRBD1 matches at 9 bases. CDR3 amino acids: CASSVTGGTSNQPQHF. The CDR3 DNA is TGTGCCAGCAGCGTGACAGGGGGTACTAGCAATCAGCCCCAGCATTTT.